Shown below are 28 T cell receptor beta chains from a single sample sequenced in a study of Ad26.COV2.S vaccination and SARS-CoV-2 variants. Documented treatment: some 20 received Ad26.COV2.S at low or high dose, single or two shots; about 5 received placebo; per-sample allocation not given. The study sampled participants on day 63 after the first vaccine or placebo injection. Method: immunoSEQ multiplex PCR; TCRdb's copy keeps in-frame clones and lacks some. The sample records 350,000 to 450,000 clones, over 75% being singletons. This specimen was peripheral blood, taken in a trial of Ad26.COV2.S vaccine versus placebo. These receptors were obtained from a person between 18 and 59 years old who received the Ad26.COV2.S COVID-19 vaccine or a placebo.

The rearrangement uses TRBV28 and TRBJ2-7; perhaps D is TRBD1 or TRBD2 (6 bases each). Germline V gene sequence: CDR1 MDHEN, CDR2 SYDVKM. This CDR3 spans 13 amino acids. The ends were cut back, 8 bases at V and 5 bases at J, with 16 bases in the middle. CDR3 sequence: CASQEGGVHEQYF. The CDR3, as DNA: TGTGCCAGCCAAGAGGGGGGCGTCCACGAGCAGTACTTC.

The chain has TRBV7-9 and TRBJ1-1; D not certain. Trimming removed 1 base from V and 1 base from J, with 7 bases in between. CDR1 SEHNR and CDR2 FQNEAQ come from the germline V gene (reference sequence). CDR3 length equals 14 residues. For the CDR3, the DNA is TGTGCCAGCAGCTTAGACCTGACGAACACTGAAGCTTTCTTT. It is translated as CASSLDLTNTEAFF.

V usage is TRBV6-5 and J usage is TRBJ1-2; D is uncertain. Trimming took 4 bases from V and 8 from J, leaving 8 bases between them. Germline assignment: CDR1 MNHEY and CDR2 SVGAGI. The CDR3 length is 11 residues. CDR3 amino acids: CASSWAGGYTF. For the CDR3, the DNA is TGTGCCAGCAGTTGGGCTGGGGGCTACACCTTC.

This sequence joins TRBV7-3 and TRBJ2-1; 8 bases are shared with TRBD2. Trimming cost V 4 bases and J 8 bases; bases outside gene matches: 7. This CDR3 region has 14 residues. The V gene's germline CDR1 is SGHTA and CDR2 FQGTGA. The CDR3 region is CASSSNGLADEQFF. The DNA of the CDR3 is TGTGCCAGCAGCTCTAATGGACTAGCTGATGAGCAGTTCTTC.

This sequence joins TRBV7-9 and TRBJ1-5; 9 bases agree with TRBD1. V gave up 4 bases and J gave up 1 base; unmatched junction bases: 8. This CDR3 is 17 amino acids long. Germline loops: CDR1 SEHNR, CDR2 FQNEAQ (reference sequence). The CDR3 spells CASSWAGTGRSNQPQHF. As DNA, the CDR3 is TGTGCCAGCAGCTGGGCCGGGACAGGGAGAAGCAATCAGCCCCAGCATTTT.

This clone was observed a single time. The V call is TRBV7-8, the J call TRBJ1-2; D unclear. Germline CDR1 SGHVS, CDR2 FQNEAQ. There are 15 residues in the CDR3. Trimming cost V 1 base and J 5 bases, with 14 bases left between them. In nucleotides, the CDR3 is TGTGCCAGCAGCTTAGGGCACGCTGGGGTTTATGGCTACACCTTC. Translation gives CASSLGHAGVYGYTF.

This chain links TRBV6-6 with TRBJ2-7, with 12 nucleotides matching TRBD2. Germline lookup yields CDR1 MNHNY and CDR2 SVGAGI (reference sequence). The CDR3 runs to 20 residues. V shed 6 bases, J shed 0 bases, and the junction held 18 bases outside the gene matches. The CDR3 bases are TGTGCCAGCAGCAACGAGGGATGGGCTAGCGGGAGGGGGAGCTCCTACGAGCAGTACTTC. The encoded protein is CASSNEGWASGRGSSYEQYF.

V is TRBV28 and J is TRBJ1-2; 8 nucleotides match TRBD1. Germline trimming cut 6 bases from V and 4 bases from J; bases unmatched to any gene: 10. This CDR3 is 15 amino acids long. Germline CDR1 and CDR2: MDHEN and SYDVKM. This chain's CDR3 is CASSEPRGQGYGYTF. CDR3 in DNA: TGTGCCAGCAGCGAACCCAGGGGGCAGGGCTATGGCTACACCTTC.

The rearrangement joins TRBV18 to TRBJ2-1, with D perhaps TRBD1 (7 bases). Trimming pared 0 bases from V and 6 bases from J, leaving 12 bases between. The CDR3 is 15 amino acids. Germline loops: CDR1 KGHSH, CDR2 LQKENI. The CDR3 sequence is CASSPPRGESNEQFF. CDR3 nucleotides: TGTGCCAGCTCACCACCCAGGGGGGAAAGCAATGAGCAGTTCTTC. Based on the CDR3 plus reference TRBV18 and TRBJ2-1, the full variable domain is NAGVMQNPRHLVRRRGQEARLRCSPMKGHSHVYWYRQLPEEGLKFMVYLQKENIIDESGMPKERFSAEFPKEGPSILRIQQVVRGDSAAYFCASSPPRGESNEQFFGPGTRLTVL.

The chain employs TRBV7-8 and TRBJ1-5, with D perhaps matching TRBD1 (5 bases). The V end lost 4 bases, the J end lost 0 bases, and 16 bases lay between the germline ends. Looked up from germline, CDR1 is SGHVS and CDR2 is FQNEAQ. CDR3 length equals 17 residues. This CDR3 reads CASSSTRGSLSNQPQHF. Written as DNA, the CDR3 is TGTGCCAGCAGCTCGACCCGGGGGTCCCTTAGCAATCAGCCCCAGCATTTT.

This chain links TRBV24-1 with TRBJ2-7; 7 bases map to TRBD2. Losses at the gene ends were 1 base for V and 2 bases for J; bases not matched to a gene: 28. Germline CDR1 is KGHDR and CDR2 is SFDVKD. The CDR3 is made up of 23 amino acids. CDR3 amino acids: CATSDLEMRRGYRVAGFTYEQYF. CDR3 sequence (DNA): TGTGCCACCAGTGATTTAGAGATGCGAAGGGGCTATCGGGTAGCGGGTTTTACCTACGAGCAGTACTTC.

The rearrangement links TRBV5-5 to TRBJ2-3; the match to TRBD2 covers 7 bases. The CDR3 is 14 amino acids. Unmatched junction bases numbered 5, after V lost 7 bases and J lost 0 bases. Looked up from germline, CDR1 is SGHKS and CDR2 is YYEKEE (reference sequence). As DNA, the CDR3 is TGTGCCAGCCTTAGCGGGTTTAGCACAGATACGCAGTATTTT. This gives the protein CASLSGFSTDTQYF.

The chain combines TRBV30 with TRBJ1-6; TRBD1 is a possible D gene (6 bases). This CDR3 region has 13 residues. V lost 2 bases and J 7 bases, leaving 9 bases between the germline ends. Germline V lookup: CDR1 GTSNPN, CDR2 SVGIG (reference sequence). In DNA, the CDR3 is TGTGCCTGGAGTCCGGACAGAAATTCACCCCTCCACTTT. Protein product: CAWSPDRNSPLHF.

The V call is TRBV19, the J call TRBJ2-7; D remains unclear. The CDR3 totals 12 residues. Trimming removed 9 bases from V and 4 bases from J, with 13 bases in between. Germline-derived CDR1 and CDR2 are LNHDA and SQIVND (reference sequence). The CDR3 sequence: CASADREYEQYF. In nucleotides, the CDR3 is TGTGCCAGCGCCGACCGAGAATACGAGCAGTACTTC. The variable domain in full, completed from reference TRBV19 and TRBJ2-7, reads DGGITQSPKYLFRKEGQNVTLSCEQNLNHDAMYWYRQDPGQGLRLIYYSQIVNDFQKGDIAEGYSVSREKKESFPLTVTSAQKNPTAFYLCASADREYEQYFGPGTRLTVT.

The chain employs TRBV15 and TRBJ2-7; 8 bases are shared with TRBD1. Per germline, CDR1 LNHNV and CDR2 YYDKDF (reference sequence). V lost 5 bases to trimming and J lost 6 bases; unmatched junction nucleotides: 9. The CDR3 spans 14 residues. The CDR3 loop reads CATSPRDRSGEQYF. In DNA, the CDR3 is TGTGCCACCAGCCCTCGGGACAGGTCCGGCGAGCAGTACTTC.

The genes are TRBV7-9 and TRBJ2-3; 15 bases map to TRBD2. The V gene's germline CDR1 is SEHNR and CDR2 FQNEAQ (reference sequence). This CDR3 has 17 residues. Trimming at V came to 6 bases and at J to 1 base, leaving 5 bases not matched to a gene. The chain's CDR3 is CASRGLAGGRGTDTQYF. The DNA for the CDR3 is TGTGCCAGCAGAGGACTAGCGGGAGGGCGGGGCACAGATACGCAGTATTTT.

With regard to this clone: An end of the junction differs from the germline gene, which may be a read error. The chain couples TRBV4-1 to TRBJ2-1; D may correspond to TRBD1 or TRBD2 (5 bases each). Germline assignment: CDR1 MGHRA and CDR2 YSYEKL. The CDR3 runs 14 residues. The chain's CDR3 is CASSQGTGLSVEVF. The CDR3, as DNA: TGCGCCAGCAGCCAAGGTACGGGGCTTTCCGTCGAGGTCTTC.

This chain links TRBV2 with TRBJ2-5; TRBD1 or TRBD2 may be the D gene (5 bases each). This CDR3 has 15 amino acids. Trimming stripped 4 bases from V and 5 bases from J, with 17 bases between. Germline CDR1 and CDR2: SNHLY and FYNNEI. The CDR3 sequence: CASSAERGAGETQYF. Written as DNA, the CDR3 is TGTGCCAGCAGTGCCGAACGAGGGGCTGGGGAGACCCAGTACTTC.

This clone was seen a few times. CDR3 in amino acids: CASMSRGEDYEQYF. DNA for the CDR3: TGTGCCAGCATGTCGCGGGGGGAGGACTACGAGCAGTACTTC. The V and J genes are TRBV2 and TRBJ2-7, with 8 bases lining up with TRBD2. The CDR3 is 14 amino acids. The ends lost 7 bases at V and 3 bases at J; junction bases unmatched: 8. Germline CDR1 SNHLY, CDR2 FYNNEI.

The DNA for the CDR3 is TGTGCCAGCAGCTTCAGGGGAGCCGGGGAGCTGTTTTTT. It translates to CASSFRGAGELFF. The V call is TRBV7-3, the J call TRBJ2-2; maybe TRBD1 (6 bases). The CDR3 contains 13 residues. Deletions cut 3 bases from V and 6 bases from J, with 8 bases between. Germline CDR1 reads SGHTA; CDR2 reads FQGTGA.

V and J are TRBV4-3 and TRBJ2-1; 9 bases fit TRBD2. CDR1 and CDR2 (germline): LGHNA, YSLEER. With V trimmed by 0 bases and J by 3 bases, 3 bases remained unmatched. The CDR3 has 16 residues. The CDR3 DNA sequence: TGCGCCAGCAGCCAAGACCTTAGCGGGAGCTACAATGAGCAGTTCTTC. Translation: CASSQDLSGSYNEQFF.

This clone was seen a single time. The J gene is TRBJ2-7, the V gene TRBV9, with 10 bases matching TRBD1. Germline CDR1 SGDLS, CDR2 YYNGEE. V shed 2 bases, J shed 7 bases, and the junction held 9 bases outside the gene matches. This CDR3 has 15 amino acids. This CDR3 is CASSVGTGALGEQYF. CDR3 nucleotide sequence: TGTGCCAGCAGCGTGGGGACAGGGGCACTGGGAGAGCAGTACTTC.

CDR3: CASSPTGYEQYF. The CDR3, as DNA: TGTGCCAGCAGTCCTACAGGATACGAGCAGTACTTC. The chain employs TRBV14 and TRBJ2-7; TRBD1 is a possible D gene (5 bases). Germline lookup yields CDR1 SGHDN and CDR2 FVKESK. The CDR3 is made up of 12 amino acids. Trimming left V 6 bases short and J 4 bases short, with 10 bases between.

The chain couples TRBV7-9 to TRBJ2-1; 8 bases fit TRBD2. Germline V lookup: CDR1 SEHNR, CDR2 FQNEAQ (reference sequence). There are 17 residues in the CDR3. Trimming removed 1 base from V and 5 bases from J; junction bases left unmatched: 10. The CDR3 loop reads CASSLVAGLPRDNEQFF. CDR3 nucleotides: TGTGCCAGCAGCTTAGTAGCGGGGCTCCCGCGGGACAATGAGCAGTTCTTC.

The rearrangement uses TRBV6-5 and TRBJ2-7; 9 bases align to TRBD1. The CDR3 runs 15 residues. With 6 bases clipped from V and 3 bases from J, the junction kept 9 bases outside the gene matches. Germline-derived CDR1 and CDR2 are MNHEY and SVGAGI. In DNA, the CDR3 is TGTGCCAGCAGCCTTCCGGGACAGGGAATCTACGAGCAGTACTTC. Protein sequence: CASSLPGQGIYEQYF.

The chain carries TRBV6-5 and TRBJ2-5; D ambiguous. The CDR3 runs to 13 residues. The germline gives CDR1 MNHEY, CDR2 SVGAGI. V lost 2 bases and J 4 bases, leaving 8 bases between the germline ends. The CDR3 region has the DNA TGTGCCAGCAGTTACGGGCTTGGAGAGACCCAGTACTTC. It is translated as CASSYGLGETQYF.

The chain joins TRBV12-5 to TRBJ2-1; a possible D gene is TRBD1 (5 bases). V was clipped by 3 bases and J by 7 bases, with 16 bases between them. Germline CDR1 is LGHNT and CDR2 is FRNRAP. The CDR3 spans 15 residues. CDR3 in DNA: TGTGCTAGTGGTTTCGGACATGGGTCTGGTAATGAGCAGTTCTTC. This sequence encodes CASGFGHGSGNEQFF.

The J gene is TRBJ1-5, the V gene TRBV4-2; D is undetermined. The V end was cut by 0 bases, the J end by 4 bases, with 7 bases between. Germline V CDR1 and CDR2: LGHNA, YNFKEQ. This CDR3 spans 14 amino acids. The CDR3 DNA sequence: TGTGCCAGCAGCCAAGATGCACCAAATCAGCCCCAGCATTTT. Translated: CASSQDAPNQPQHF.